A single sample is the source of the 20 T cell receptor beta chains below, sequenced in a study of shared clonotypes between healthy human individuals. Clones were sequenced by immunoSEQ multiplex PCR, and TCRdb holds only the in-frame ones, with some missing. The sample carries some 1 million clones, 65% to 75% recorded once. Sequenced: memory CD4+ T cells sorted from blood. Subset: CD45RA-negative fraction. All receptors derive from a man between 18 and 29 years old in good health.

The V call is TRBV6-1, the J call TRBJ1-5; weak D call: TRBD1 (6 bases). V shed 3 bases and J shed 6 bases, with 18 bases lying between them. Per the germline V gene, CDR1 is MNHNS and CDR2 is SASEGT. This CDR3 has 16 amino acids. The chain's CDR3 is CASSEDLGGRGQPQHF. CDR3 bases: TGTGCCAGCAGTGAGGACTTAGGGGGGAGGGGTCAGCCCCAGCATTTT.

The chain combines TRBV27 with TRBJ1-6; no firm D call. V lost 5 bases, J lost 1 base, and 18 bases lay in between. Germline V gene lookup returns CDR1 MNHEY and CDR2 SMNVEV (reference sequence). This CDR3 comprises 18 residues. The CDR3 spells CASSPREGAVSYNSPLHF. CDR3 nucleotide sequence: TGTGCCAGCAGTCCCCGGGAGGGTGCGGTTTCCTATAATTCACCCCTCCACTTT.

V usage is TRBV2 and J usage is TRBJ2-7; D gene ambiguous. The germline CDR1 and CDR2 sequences are SNHLY and FYNNEI. CDR3 length: 13 amino acids. Between the trimmed V and J ends, which lost 2 bases and 2 bases, there was a span of 7 bases. The CDR3 loop is CASSEPATYEQYF. In nucleotides, the CDR3 is TGTGCCAGCAGTGAACCGGCTACCTACGAGCAGTACTTC.

This clone appeared a few times. Other DNA sequences in the same sample also yield this CDR3. This chain joins TRBV11-2 and TRBJ2-7, with no clear D. This CDR3 comprises 11 residues. Trimming removed 3 bases at V and 4 bases at J, with 4 bases between. Per the germline V gene, CDR1 is SGHAT and CDR2 is FQNNGV. The CDR3 nucleotides read TGTGCCAGCAGCTTCAGTTACGAGCAGTACTTC. This codes for CASSFSYEQYF.

A few counts support this clone. V gene TRBV4-3 combines with J gene TRBJ1-5; D remains ambiguous. Deletions cut 0 bases from V and 7 bases from J, with 10 bases between. Per the germline V gene, CDR1 is LGHNA and CDR2 is YSLEER. The CDR3 contains 14 residues. The CDR3 nucleotides are TGCGCCAGCAGCCAAGAGTATGGTAACCAGCCCCAGCATTTT. Translated, it gives CASSQEYGNQPQHF.

A remark on this clone: Other DNA variants within this sample encode the same CDR3. The chain is built from TRBV5-1 and TRBJ2-7; D is unresolved. Germline V CDR1 and CDR2: SGHRS, YFSETQ. Trimming removed 0 bases at V and 3 bases at J, with 7 bases between. CDR3 length: 13 amino acids. The DNA of the CDR3 is TGCGCCAGCAGCTTGGGGCCAGACTACGAGCAGTACTTC. Translating gives CASSLGPDYEQYF.

This clone was picked up a small number of times. It may be a read error: a sequence one base away is much more abundant. The gene calls are TRBV28 and TRBJ1-5; TRBD1 agrees at 7 bases. V lost 6 bases, J lost 4 bases, and 0 bases stayed unmatched. Germline assignment: CDR1 MDHEN and CDR2 SYDVKM. The CDR3 is made up of 12 amino acids. The CDR3 sequence is CASRQGNQPQHF. CDR3 DNA: TGTGCCAGCAGACAGGGGAATCAGCCCCAGCATTTT.

The rearrangement links TRBV7-2 to TRBJ1-1; D not certain. Germline values: CDR1 SGHTA, CDR2 FQGNSA. The CDR3 consists of 13 residues. V was trimmed by 6 bases and J by 1 base, leaving 9 bases between them. The CDR3 DNA reads TGTGCCAGCAGGGTTCAGGCGAACACTGAAGCTTTCTTT. Translation: CASRVQANTEAFF.

The rearrangement links TRBV6-5 to TRBJ1-1, with TRBD1 matching 7 bases. Unmatched junction bases numbered 13, after V lost 2 bases and J lost 7 bases. In germline, CDR1 is MNHEY, CDR2 SVGAGI. There are 16 residues in the CDR3. The DNA for the CDR3 is TGTGCCAGCAGTTACGTTCGACAGGGAGGGTATAATGAAGCTTTCTTT. Translating it yields CASSYVRQGGYNEAFF.

The chain employs TRBV15 and TRBJ2-2, with D perhaps matching TRBD2 (6 bases). Trimming removed 3 bases from V and 1 base from J, with 6 bases in between. The CDR3 consists of 14 residues. Germline V gene sequence: CDR1 LNHNV, CDR2 YYDKDF (reference sequence). This CDR3 reads CATSRGGNTGELFF. The CDR3 nucleotides are TGTGCCACCAGCAGGGGAGGGAACACCGGGGAGCTGTTTTTT.

The rearrangement joins TRBV6-9 to TRBJ1-1, with 7 positions matching TRBD1. J lost 2 bases, V lost 3 bases, and 9 bases had no gene match. CDR1 MNHGY and CDR2 SVAAGI come from the germline V gene. This CDR3 contains 16 residues. This CDR3 is CASSYPGQALNTEAFF. DNA of the CDR3: TGTGCCAGCAGTTACCCAGGACAGGCCCTAAACACTGAAGCTTTCTTT.

The J gene is TRBJ1-1, the V gene TRBV5-1, with D maybe TRBD1 (6 bases). Trimming stripped 0 bases from V and 0 bases from J, with 21 bases between. This CDR3 comprises 19 residues. CDR1 is SGHRS, CDR2 YFSETQ, per germline. The CDR3 loop is CASSLDPSTGNLLNTEAFF. DNA of the CDR3: TGCGCCAGCAGCTTGGACCCATCGACAGGCAACCTCTTGAACACTGAAGCTTTCTTT. Drawing the rest from reference TRBV5-1 and TRBJ1-1, the complete variable domain is KAGVTQTPRYLIKTRGQQVTLSCSPISGHRSVSWYQQTPGQGLQFLFEYFSETQRNKGNFPGRFSGRQFSNSRSEMNVSTLELGDSALYLCASSLDPSTGNLLNTEAFFGQGTRLTVV.

V and J are TRBV5-1 and TRBJ2-7; D remains unclear. CDR1 and CDR2 (germline): SGHRS, YFSETQ. The CDR3 contains 15 residues. The V end lost 0 bases, the J end lost 0 bases, and 10 bases lay between the germline ends. The CDR3 is CASSLAGFLSYEQYF. The CDR3 DNA follows: TGCGCCAGCAGCTTGGCCGGCTTCCTCTCCTACGAGCAGTACTTC.

This clone was detected only a few times. V gene TRBV10-2 combines with J gene TRBJ1-6, with a tentative D call TRBD1 (6 bases). Germline values: CDR1 WSHSY, CDR2 SAAADI. The length of the CDR3 is 13 residues. Trimming cost V 7 bases and J 7 bases, with 11 bases left between them. The CDR3 DNA is TGCGCCAGCACCGACAGGATCAATTCACCCCTCCACTTT. Translating gives CASTDRINSPLHF.

This clone appeared once. The CDR3 bases are TGTGCCATCAGTGAGTCGACAGCTAGCTCTGGAAACACCATATATTTT. The encoded protein is CAISESTASSGNTIYF. This chain links TRBV10-3 with TRBJ1-3; weak D call: TRBD1 (5 bases). V gave up 0 bases and J gave up 0 bases, with 9 bases separating them. Germline CDR1 reads ENHRY; CDR2 reads SYGVKD. This CDR3 has 16 amino acids.

The rearrangement joins TRBV10-3 to TRBJ1-2, with D possibly matching TRBD1 (5 bases). Per germline, CDR1 ENHRY and CDR2 SYGVKD. The CDR3 has 13 residues. Trimming pared 8 bases from V and 6 bases from J, leaving 16 bases between. This chain's CDR3 is CAICRQIGDGYTF. In DNA, the CDR3 is TGTGCCATCTGCCGGCAAATAGGGGATGGCTACACCTTC.

This clone showed up many times. The chain recombines TRBV7-6 with TRBJ2-5; 7 nucleotides agree with TRBD1. The germline CDR1 and CDR2 sequences are SGHVS and FNYEAQ. V shed 6 bases and J 5 bases; nucleotides not matched to a gene: 9. The length of the CDR3 is 14 residues. CDR3 loop: CASRPPGQWETQYF. As DNA, the CDR3 is TGTGCCAGCAGGCCTCCGGGACAGTGGGAGACCCAGTACTTC.

V and J are TRBV10-3 and TRBJ2-7, with D hard to call. V gave up 4 bases and J gave up 5 bases, with 9 bases separating them. Germline lookup yields CDR1 ENHRY and CDR2 SYGVKD. The CDR3 sequence is 12 residues long. The CDR3 loop is CAISVSTNEQYF. The CDR3 bases are TGTGCCATCAGTGTGAGTACAAACGAGCAGTACTTC.

The chain uses TRBV5-4 and TRBJ2-7; D not certain. CDR3 size: 12 residues. CDR1 and CDR2 from the germline V gene are SGHNT and YYREEE (reference sequence). The V and J ends lost 2 bases and 8 bases respectively, with 11 bases between them. The CDR3 DNA is TGTGCCAGCAGCTTCAACATGAGGCAGCAGTACTTC. Its protein is CASSFNMRQQYF.

J is TRBJ1-2 and V is TRBV27; the match to TRBD1 covers 10 bases. The CDR3 is 17 amino acids. V shed 3 bases, J shed 1 base, and the junction held 8 bases outside the gene matches. In germline, CDR1 is MNHEY, CDR2 SMNVEV (reference sequence). CDR3 coding DNA: TGTGCCAGCAGTTTCCGACGGGACAGGGGCTTTAACTATGGCTACACCTTC. As protein: CASSFRRDRGFNYGYTF.